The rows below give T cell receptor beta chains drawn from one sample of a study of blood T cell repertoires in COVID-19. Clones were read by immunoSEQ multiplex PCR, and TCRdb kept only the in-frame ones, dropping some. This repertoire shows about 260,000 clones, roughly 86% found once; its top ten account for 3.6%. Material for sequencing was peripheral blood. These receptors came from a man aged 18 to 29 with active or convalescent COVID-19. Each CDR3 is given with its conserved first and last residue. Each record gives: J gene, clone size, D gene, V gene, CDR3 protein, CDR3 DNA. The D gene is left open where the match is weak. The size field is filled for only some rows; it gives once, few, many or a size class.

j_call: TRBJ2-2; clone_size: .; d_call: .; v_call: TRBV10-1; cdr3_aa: CASSKIAGTGELFF; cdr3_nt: TGCGCCAGCAGCAAAATTGCGGGGACCGGGGAGCTGTTTTTT
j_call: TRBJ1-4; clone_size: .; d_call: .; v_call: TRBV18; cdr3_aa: CASSAGLNEKLFF; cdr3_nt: TGTGCCAGCTCAGCAGGTCTCAATGAAAAACTGTTTTTT
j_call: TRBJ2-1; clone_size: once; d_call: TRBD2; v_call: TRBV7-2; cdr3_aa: CASSLSGAHNEQFF; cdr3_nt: TGTGCCAGCAGCCTTAGCGGGGCCCACAATGAGCAGTTCTTC
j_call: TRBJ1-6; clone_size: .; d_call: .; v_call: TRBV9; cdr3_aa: CASSVAQINSPLHF; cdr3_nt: TGTGCCAGCAGCGTAGCCCAGATTAATTCACCCCTCCACTTT
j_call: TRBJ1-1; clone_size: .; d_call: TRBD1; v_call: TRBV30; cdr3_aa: CAWRADRYTEAFF; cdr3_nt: TGTGCCTGGAGAGCGGACAGGTACACTGAAGCTTTCTTT
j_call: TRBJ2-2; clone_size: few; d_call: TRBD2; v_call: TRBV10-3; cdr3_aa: CAIRPGLEGTGELFF; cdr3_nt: TGTGCCATCAGACCGGGACTAGAGGGGACCGGGGAGCTGTTTTTT
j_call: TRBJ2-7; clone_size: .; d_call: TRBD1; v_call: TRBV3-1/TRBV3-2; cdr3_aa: CASSQDYTGDSYEQYF; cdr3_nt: TGTGCCAGCAGCCAAGATTATACAGGGGACTCCTACGAGCAGTACTTC
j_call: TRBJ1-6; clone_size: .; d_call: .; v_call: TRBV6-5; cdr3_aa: CASRRSSDSPLHF; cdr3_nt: TGTGCCAGCAGAAGGAGTTCGGATTCACCCCTCCACTTT
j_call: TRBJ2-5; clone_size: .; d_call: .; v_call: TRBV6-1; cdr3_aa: CASSEVRRSYQETQYF; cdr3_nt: TGTGCCAGCAGTGAGGTGAGGAGATCGTACCAAGAGACCCAGTACTTC
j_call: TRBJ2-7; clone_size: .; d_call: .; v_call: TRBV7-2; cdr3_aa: CASSLEGTSTSEQYF; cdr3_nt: TGTGCCAGCAGCTTAGAGGGGACATCAACCTCCGAGCAGTACTTC
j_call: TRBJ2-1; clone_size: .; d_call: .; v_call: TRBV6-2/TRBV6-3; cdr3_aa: CASSKGAYNEQFF; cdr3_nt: TGTGCCAGCAGTAAGGGAGCCTACAATGAGCAGTTCTTC
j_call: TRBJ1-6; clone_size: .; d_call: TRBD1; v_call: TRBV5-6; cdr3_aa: CASSPDRVGSPLHF; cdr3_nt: TGTGCCAGCAGCCCGGACAGGGTGGGTTCACCCCTCCACTTT
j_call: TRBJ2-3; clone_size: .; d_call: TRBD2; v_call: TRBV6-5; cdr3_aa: CASSLAGDTQYF; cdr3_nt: TGTGCCAGCAGTTTAGCGGGGGATACGCAGTATTTT
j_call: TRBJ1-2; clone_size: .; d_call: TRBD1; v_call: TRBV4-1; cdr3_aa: CASSQMDRSVGYTF; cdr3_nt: TGCGCCAGCAGCCAAATGGACAGGTCGGTGGGCTACACCTTC
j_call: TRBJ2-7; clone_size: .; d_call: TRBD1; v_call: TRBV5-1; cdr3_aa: CASSPTGTGDYEQYF; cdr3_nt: TGCGCCAGCAGCCCGACCGGGACAGGGGACTACGAGCAGTACTTC
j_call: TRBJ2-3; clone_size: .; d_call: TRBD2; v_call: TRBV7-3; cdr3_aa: CASSDGLAGAGTQYF; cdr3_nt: TGTGCCAGCAGCGACGGACTAGCGGGGGCAGGTACGCAGTATTTT
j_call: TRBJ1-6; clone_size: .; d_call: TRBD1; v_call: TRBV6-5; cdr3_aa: CASRLGDRANSPLHF; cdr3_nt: TGTGCCAGCCGATTAGGGGACAGGGCTAATTCACCCCTCCACTTT
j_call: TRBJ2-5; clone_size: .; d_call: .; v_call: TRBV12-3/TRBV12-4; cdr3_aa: CASTPRGKETQYF; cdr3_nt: TGTGCCAGCACCCCCCGGGGGAAAGAGACCCAGTACTTC
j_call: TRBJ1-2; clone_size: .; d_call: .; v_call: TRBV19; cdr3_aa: CASRVSWQGIYGYTF; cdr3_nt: TGTGCCAGTAGGGTGAGTTGGCAGGGGATCTATGGCTACACCTTC
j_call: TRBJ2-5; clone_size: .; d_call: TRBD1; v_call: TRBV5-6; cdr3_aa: CASFRGTGFETQYF; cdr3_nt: TGTGCCAGCTTTCGCGGGACAGGGTTTGAGACCCAGTACTTC
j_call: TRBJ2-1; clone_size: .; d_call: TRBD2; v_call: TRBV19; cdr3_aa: CATKRGGSPTTNEQFF; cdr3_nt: TGTGCCACCAAGCGGGGGGGCTCTCCTACTACAAATGAGCAGTTCTTC
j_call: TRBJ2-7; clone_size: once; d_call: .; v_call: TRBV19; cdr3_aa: CASSDSGGTYEQYF; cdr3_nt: TGTGCCAGTAGCGACAGTGGGGGGACCTACGAGCAGTACTTC
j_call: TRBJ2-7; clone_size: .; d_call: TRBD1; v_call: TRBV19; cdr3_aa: CASSKGQGETYEQYF; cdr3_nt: TGTGCCAGTAGTAAGGGACAGGGGGAAACCTACGAGCAGTACTTC
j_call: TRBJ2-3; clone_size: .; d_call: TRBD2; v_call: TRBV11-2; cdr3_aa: CASSLDQAGFYTDTQYF; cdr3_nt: TGTGCCAGCAGCTTAGACCAAGCGGGGTTCTACACAGATACGCAGTATTTT
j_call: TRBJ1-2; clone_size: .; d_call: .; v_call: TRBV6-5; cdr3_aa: CASSYSDSRDGYTF; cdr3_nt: TGTGCCAGCAGTTACTCGGACAGCAGGGATGGCTACACCTTC
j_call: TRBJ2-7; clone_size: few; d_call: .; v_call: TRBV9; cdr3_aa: CASSRENRYEQYF; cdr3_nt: TGTGCCAGCAGCAGGGAGAACCGGTACGAGCAGTACTTC
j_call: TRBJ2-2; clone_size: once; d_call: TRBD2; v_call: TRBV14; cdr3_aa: CASSQASGRDTGELFF; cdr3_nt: TGTGCCAGCAGCCAAGCTTCTGGGAGGGACACCGGGGAGCTGTTTTTT
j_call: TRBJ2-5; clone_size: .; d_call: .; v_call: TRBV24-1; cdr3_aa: CATRDAGETQYF; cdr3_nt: TGTGCCACTCGGGATGCCGGGGAGACCCAGTACTTC
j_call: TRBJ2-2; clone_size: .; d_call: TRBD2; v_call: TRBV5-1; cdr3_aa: CASRLLAGRNGELFF; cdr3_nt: TGCGCCAGCCGCTTACTAGCGGGACGTAACGGGGAGCTGTTTTTT
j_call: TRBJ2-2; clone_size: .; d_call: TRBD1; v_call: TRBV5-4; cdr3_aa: CASSLPRQGPGETGELFF; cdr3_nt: TGTGCCAGCAGCTTGCCCCGACAGGGACCCGGGGAAACCGGGGAGCTGTTTTTT
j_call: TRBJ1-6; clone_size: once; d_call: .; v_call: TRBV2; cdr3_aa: CASSSIPSPLHF; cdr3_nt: TGTGCCAGCAGTTCTATTCCTTCACCCCTCCACTTT
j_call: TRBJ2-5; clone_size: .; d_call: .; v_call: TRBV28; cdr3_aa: CASSLSGVVEYF; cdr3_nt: TGTGCCAGCAGTTTATCGGGGGTGGTTGAGTACTTC
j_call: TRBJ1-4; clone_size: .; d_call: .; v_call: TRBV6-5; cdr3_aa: CASSYYSDGGNEKLFF; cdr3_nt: TGTGCCAGCAGTTACTATTCCGACGGCGGTAATGAAAAACTGTTTTTT
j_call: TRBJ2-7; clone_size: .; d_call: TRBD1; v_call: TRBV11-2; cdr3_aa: CASSPGQVYEQYF; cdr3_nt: TGTGCCAGCAGCCCCGGACAGGTCTACGAGCAGTACTTC
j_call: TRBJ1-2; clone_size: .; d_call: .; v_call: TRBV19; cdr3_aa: CASRELWDGYTF; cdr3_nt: TGTGCCAGTAGGGAGCTTTGGGATGGCTACACCTTC
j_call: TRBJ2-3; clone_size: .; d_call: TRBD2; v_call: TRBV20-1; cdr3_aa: CSASALLAGGLGNPSTDTQYF; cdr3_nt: TGCAGTGCAAGTGCGCTTCTAGCGGGAGGGCTAGGTAACCCTAGCACAGATACGCAGTATTTT
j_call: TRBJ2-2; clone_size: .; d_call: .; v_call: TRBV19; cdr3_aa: CASSIDSANTGELFF; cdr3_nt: TGTGCCAGTAGTATTGACAGCGCGAACACCGGGGAGCTGTTTTTT
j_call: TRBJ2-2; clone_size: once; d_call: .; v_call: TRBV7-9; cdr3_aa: CASSLDEGSGELFF; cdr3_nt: TGTGCCAGCAGCTTAGACGAGGGATCCGGGGAGCTGTTTTTT
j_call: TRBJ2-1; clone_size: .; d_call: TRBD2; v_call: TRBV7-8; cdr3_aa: CASSLTSGRVHEQFF; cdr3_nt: TGTGCCAGCAGCTTGACTAGCGGGAGGGTACATGAGCAGTTCTTC
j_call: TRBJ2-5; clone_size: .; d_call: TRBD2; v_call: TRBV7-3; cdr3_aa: CASSLTSGKQETQYF; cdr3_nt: TGTGCCAGCAGCTTAACTAGCGGGAAACAAGAGACCCAGTACTTC
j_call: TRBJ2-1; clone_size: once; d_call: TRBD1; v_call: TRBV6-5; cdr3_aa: CASSTGQYNEQFF; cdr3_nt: TGTGCCAGCAGTACGGGACAGTACAATGAGCAGTTCTTC